This TCR beta chain was obtained from a study of beta chain features in type 1 diabetes. The overall study: Across all samples, approximately 110,000,000 sorted cells were examined. Whole-study findings and limits: Possible PCR preference for shorter templates applied equally to patients and controls. It was among patients, rather than healthy donors, that naive, central memory and Treg TCRB repertoires appeared more similar.

Of the isolated RNA, all was reverse transcribed, and so the sequenced material was expressed TCRB transcripts. TCRdb's copy holds only in-frame clones and misses some; the assay was immunoSEQ multiplex PCR. The sample contains about 320,000 clones, less than 15% of which appear only once. CDR3 size: 13 residues. V was trimmed by 4 bases and J by 7 bases, leaving 8 bases between them. The germline CDR1 and CDR2 sequences are WNHNN and SYGVQD (reference sequence). Concerning this clone itself: Its antigen is unidentified.

The sequence was collected from a man in his thirties or forties in good health. Specimen: central memory CD4+ T cells from blood. This chain joins TRBV10-1 and TRBJ1-6, with a tentative D call TRBD1 (5 bases). The CDR3 sequence is CASSGQLNSPLHF. DNA of the CDR3: TGCGCCAGCAGTGGACAGTTAAATTCACCCCTCCACTTT.